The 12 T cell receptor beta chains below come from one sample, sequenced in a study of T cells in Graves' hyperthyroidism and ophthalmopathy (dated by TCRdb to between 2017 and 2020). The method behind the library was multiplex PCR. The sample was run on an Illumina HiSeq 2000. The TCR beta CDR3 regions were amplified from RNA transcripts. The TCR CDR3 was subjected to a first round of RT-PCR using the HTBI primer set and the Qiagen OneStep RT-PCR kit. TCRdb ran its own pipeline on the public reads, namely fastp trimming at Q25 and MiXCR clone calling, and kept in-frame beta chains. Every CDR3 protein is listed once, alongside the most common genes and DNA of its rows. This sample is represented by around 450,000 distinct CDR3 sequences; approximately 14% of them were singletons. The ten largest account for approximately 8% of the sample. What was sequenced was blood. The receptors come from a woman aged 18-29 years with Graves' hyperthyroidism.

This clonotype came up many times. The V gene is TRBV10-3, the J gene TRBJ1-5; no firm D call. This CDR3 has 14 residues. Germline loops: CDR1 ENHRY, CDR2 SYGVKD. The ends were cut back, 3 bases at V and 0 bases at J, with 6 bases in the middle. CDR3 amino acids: CAISDGTSNQPQHF. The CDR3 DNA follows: TGTGCCATCAGTGATGGAACTAGCAATCAGCCCCAGCATTTT.

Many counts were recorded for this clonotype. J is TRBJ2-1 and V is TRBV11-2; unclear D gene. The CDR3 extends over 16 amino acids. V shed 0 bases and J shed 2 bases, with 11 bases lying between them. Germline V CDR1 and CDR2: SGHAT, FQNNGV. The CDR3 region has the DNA TGTGCCAGCAGCTTAGAGTCGTCAAATACCTACAATGAGCAGTTCTTC. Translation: CASSLESSNTYNEQFF.

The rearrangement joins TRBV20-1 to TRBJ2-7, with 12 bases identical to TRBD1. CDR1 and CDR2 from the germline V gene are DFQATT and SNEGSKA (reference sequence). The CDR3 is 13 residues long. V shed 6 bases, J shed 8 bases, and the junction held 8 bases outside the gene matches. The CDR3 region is CSASGTGGHKQYF. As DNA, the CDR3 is TGCAGTGCGTCCGGGACAGGGGGCCACAAGCAGTACTTC.

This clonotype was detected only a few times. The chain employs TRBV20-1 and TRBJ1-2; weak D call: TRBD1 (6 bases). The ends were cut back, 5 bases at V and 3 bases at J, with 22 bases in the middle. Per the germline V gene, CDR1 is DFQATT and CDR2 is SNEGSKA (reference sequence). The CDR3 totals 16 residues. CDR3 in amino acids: CSAGHPGASWDYGYTF. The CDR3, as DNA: TGCAGTGCTGGTCACCCAGGGGCCTCGTGGGACTATGGCTACACCTTC.

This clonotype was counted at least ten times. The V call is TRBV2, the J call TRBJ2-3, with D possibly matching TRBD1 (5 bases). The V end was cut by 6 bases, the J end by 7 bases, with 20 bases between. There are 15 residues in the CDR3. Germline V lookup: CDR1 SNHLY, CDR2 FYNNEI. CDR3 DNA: TGTGCCAGCAGACCGACAGCTCCACCGAGCAATACGCAGTATTTT. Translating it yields CASRPTAPPSNTQYF.

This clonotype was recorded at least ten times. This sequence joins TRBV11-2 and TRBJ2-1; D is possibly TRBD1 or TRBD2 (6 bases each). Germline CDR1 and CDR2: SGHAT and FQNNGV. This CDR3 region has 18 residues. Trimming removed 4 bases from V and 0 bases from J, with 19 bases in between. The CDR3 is CASSSGGLVSSSYNEQFF. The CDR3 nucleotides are TGTGCCAGCAGCTCCGGGGGCCTAGTCTCGAGCTCCTACAATGAGCAGTTCTTC.

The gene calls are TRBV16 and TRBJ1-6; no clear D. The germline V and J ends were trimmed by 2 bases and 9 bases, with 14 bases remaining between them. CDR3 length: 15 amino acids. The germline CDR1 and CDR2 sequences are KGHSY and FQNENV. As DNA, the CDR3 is TGTGCCAGCAGCCAAGCAGCGGGGTTGGGTTCACCCCTCCACTTT. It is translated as CASSQAAGLGSPLHF.

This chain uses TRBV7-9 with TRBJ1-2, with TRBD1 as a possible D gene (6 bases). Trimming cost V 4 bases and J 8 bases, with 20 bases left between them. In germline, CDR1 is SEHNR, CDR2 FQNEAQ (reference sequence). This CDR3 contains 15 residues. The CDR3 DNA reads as TGTGCCAGCAGCTCCCCGGGACGGGGGGCTTGGGGCTACACCTTC. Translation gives CASSSPGRGAWGYTF. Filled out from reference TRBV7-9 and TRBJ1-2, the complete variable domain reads DTGVSQNPRHKITKRGQNVTFRCDPISEHNRLYWYRQTLGQGPEFLTYFQNEAQLEKSRLLSDRFSAERPKGSFSTLEIQRTEQGDSAMYLCASSSPGRGAWGYTFGSGTRLTVV.

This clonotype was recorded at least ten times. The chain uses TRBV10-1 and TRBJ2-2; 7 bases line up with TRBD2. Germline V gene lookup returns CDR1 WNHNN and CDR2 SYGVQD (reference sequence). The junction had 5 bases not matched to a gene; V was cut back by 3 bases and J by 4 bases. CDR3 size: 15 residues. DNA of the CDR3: TGCGCCAGCAGTGATGGGACTATCTCCACCGGGGAGCTGTTTTTT. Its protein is CASSDGTISTGELFF.

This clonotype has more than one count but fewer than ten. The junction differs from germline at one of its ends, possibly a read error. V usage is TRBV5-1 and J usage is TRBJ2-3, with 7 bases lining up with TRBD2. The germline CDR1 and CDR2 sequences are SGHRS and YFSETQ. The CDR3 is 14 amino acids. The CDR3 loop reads CASSQKRDTDTQYF. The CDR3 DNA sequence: TGTGCCAGCAGCCAGAAGCGGGACACAGATACGCAGTATTTT. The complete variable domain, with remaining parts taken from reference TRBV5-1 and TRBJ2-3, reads KAGVTQTPRYLIKTRGQQVTLSCSPISGHRSVSWYQQTPGQGLQFLFEYFSETQRNKGNFPGRFSGRQFSNSRSEMNVSTLELGDSALYLCASSQKRDTDTQYFGPGTRLTVL.

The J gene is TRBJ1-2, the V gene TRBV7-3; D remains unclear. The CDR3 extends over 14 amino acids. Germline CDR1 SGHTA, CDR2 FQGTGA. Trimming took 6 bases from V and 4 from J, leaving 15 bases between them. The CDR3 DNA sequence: TGTGCCAGCAGACCTGGACTGACTGTCTATGGCTACACCTTC. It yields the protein CASRPGLTVYGYTF.

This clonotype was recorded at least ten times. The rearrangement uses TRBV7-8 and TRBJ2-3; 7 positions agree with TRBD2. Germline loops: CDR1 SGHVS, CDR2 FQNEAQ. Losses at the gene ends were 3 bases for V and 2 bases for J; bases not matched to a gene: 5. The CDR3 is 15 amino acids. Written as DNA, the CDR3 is TGTGCCAGCAGCTTTTGGGACTACCCCACAGATACGCAGTATTTT. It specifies CASSFWDYPTDTQYF.